This T cell receptor beta chain was retrieved from a study of T cell responses to AZD1222 COVID-19 vaccine. Study summary: Timing groups of about 4 and about 12 weeks for second doses were pooled.

Points on this clone: Antigen specificity is unknown.

The CDR3 has 14 amino acids. Trimming pared 0 bases from V and 8 bases from J, leaving 13 bases between. Germline-derived CDR1 and CDR2 are LNHDA and SQIVND (reference sequence). Profiled with immunoSEQ multiplex PCR; TCRdb holds only in-frame clones, not every one. In the table there are around 120,000 clones, roughly 90% of which are singletons. Whole-study results and caveats: No repertoire was sampled before or during the peak T cell response, only after it. Only six or seven AZD1222 recipients were seropositive at baseline. The sample set comprised mostly white British donors with more females, and clonal diversity was possibly underestimated.

This receptor was obtained from an adult in good health. The rearrangement joins TRBV19 to TRBJ1-1; D gene ambiguous. The starting material was peripheral blood, obtained on day 0 of AZD1222 vaccination. The CDR3 DNA reads TGTGCCAGTAGTATAGATCCCGCCTCCAGGGAAGCTTTCTTT. Its protein product is CASSIDPASREAFF. Together with reference TRBV19 and TRBJ1-1, the CDR3 gives the full variable domain: DGGITQSPKYLFRKEGQNVTLSCEQNLNHDAMYWYRQDPGQGLRLIYYSQIVNDFQKGDIAEGYSVSREKKESFPLTVTSAQKNPTAFYLCASSIDPASREAFFGQGTRLTVV.